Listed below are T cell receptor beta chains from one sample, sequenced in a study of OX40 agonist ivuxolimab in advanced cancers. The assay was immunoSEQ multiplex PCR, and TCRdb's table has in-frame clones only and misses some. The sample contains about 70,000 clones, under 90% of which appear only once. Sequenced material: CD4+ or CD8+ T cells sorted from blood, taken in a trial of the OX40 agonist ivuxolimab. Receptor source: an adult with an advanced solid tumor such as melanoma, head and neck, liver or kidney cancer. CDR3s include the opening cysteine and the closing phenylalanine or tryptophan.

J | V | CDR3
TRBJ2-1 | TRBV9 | CASSNQGYNEQFF
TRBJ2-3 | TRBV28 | CASSSPPSLADTQYF
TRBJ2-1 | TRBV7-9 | CASSSPATGWDNEQFF
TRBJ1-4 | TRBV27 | CASSPGIPNEKLFF
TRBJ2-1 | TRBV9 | CASSPRTGTHHNEQFF
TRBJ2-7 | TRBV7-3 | CASSSKEMDEQYF
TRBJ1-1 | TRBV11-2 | CASSRQNAVPEAFF
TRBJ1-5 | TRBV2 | CASTDQGNQPQHF
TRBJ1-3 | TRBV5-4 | CASSSQGSIAGNTIYF
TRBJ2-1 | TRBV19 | CASSIRFLALDRGLYNEQFF
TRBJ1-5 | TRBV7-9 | CASSIPGEGQPQHF
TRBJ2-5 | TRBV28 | CASSLGQGTYQETQYF
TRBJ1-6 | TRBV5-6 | CASSFRTVSFNSPLHF
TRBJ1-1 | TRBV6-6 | CASSYSRRGDTEAFF
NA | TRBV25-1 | CASSESGAGTGYEQYF
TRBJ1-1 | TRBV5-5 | CASSFQGNTEAFF